This T cell receptor (beta chain) stems from a study of T-cell reconstitution after alpha-beta-depleted transplantation in children. This clonotype was found many times. The germline gives CDR1 SGHTA, CDR2 FQGTGA. V lost 3 bases and J lost 4, with 4 bases in between. The CDR3 consists of 12 residues. TCRbeta library construction was performed incorporating unique molecular identifiers. MiXCR, run by TCRdb on the PCR reads, gives a single entry per CDR3 protein. The sample includes roughly 610,000 distinct CDR3 sequences, roughly a tenth of them seen just once. The clonotype was recovered from a human donor who donated a stem cell graft to a child with acute myeloid leukemia. This chain uses TRBV7-3 with TRBJ2-1, with D uncertain. The specimen was PBMCs from the stem cell graft donor, collected from the stem cell graft. The CDR3 nucleotides are TGTGCCAGCAGCTTCGGTTACAATGAGCAGTTCTTC. It translates to CASSFGYNEQFF.